Listed here are 22 T cell receptor beta chains from one sample, sequenced in a study of blood T cell repertoires in COVID-19 (dated by TCRdb to about 2020). Library creation used the immunoSEQ multiplex PCR assay. Here the immuneACCESS table is served through TCRdb, limited to in-frame sequences with V and J called. Missing clones are a known gap in these copies; in checked studies unresolved V genes cover under half, and the rest lacks a known reason. The sample profile shows 240,000 or so clones; 70% to 85% of them were found once. The ten largest clones represent approximately 1.9% of the sample. Specimen: peripheral blood. These receptors came from a woman of 80 years or more with acute or convalescent COVID-19.

V gene TRBV7-3 combines with J gene TRBJ1-2, with 11 positions matching TRBD1. The ends lost 5 bases at V and 2 bases at J; junction bases unmatched: 4. The CDR3 length is 15 residues. CDR1 and CDR2 from the germline V gene are SGHTA and FQGTGA. CDR3 residues: CASSLGTGGNYGYTF. CDR3 in DNA: TGTGCCAGCAGCCTCGGGACAGGGGGGAACTATGGCTACACCTTC.

The rearrangement uses TRBV19 and TRBJ2-5; a possible D gene is TRBD2 (5 bases). CDR3 length equals 15 residues. Between the trimmed V and J ends, which lost 3 bases and 5 bases, there was a span of 16 bases. CDR1 is LNHDA, CDR2 SQIVND, per germline (reference sequence). The CDR3, as DNA: TGTGCCAGTAGTATGGGAGTCCAGCCCCGGGAGACCCAGTACTTC. This sequence encodes CASSMGVQPRETQYF.

The rearrangement joins TRBV5-6 to TRBJ2-5, with D perhaps TRBD2 (7 bases). The CDR3 sequence is 14 residues long. Germline V lookup: CDR1 SGHDT, CDR2 YYEEEE. V gave up 2 bases and J gave up 6 bases, with 14 bases separating them. DNA of the CDR3: TGTGCCAGCAGCTTAGGGGGGGCGCGACAGACCCAGTACTTC. Encoded protein: CASSLGGARQTQYF.

The rearrangement uses TRBV19 and TRBJ2-1, with D uncertain. The length of the CDR3 is 12 residues. Per germline, CDR1 LNHDA and CDR2 SQIVND (reference sequence). V lost 7 bases to trimming and J lost 9 bases, with 13 bases between them. CDR3 nucleotide sequence: TGTGCCAGTATGGTGACTTTTGGTGAGCAGTTCTTC. As protein: CASMVTFGEQFF.

The rearrangement uses TRBV6-6 and TRBJ2-7; D is possibly TRBD2 (6 bases). The CDR3 length is 15 residues. CDR1 and CDR2 from the germline V gene are MNHNY and SVGAGI (reference sequence). Trimming took 0 bases from V and 2 from J, leaving 11 bases between them. CDR3 DNA sequence: TGTGCCAGCAGTTACTCGCTAGCGTCAACCTACGAGCAGTACTTC. Its translation: CASSYSLASTYEQYF.

V usage is TRBV4-1 and J usage is TRBJ1-5; 10 bases fit TRBD1. The CDR3 is 19 residues long. Unmatched junction bases numbered 12, after V lost 4 bases and J lost 0 bases. Germline CDR1 is MGHRA and CDR2 is YSYEKL. The CDR3 DNA sequence: TGCGCCAGCAGCCTGTCCGGGACAGGGGACATTTATAGCAATCAGCCCCAGCATTTT. It translates to CASSLSGTGDIYSNQPQHF.

The chain uses TRBV7-9 and TRBJ2-5; TRBD1 aligns across 9 bases. Trimming cost V 5 bases and J 1 base; bases outside gene matches: 8. The CDR3 covers 16 residues. The germline CDR1 and CDR2 sequences are SEHNR and FQNEAQ (reference sequence). CDR3 nucleotides: TGTGCCAGCAGCCCCAGGTACAGGGGGCGCCAAGAGACCCAGTACTTC. Protein sequence: CASSPRYRGRQETQYF.

This chain joins TRBV19 and TRBJ2-2; 8 nucleotides match TRBD1. V lost 8 bases and J lost 7; bases outside the gene matches: 6. Germline values: CDR1 LNHDA, CDR2 SQIVND (reference sequence). This CDR3 is 13 amino acids long. CDR3 bases: TGTGCCAGTGACGACAGGGGTGGCGGGGAGCTGTTTTTT. Its translation: CASDDRGGGELFF.

The V gene is TRBV3-1 (or the pseudogene TRBV3-2), the J gene TRBJ1-1; 8 bases are shared with TRBD1. V trimming: 4 bases; J trimming: 10 bases; junction bases outside the gene matches: 11. Germline V gene sequence: CDR1 LGHDT, CDR2 YNNKEL (reference sequence). CDR3 length equals 14 residues. In DNA, the CDR3 is TGTGCCAGCAGCCCCTCCGACAGGGGTGACGTAGCTTTCTTT. Translating gives CASSPSDRGDVAFF.

This clone was seen a few times. V and J are TRBV28 and TRBJ1-4; TRBD1 matches at 7 bases. Per the germline V gene, CDR1 is MDHEN and CDR2 is SYDVKM. The CDR3 has 15 amino acids. The ends lost 3 bases at V and 5 bases at J; junction bases unmatched: 6. CDR3 loop: CASSFVGGANEKLFF. Here the CDR3 DNA reads TGTGCCAGCAGTTTTGTAGGGGGCGCGAATGAAAAACTGTTTTTT. Combining the CDR3 with reference TRBV28 and TRBJ1-4 gives the whole variable domain DVKVTQSSRYLVKRTGEKVFLECVQDMDHENMFWYRQDPGLGLRLIYFSYDVKMKEKGDIPEGYSVSREKKERFSLILESASTNQTSMYLCASSFVGGANEKLFFGSGTQLSVL.

V usage is TRBV28 and J usage is TRBJ1-1; the D is unclear. The CDR3 sequence is 13 residues long. Germline V gene sequence: CDR1 MDHEN, CDR2 SYDVKM. V was trimmed by 7 bases and J by 8 bases, leaving 17 bases between them. CDR3 DNA: TGTGCCAGCAAGAGCAGGCTGGTTGGGGAAGCTTTCTTT. Translating it yields CASKSRLVGEAFF.

The chain recombines TRBV9 with TRBJ2-1; TRBD2 agrees at 7 bases. This CDR3 has 13 residues. Germline CDR1 and CDR2: SGDLS and YYNGEE. Trimming cost V 5 bases and J 12 bases; bases outside gene matches: 11. Written as DNA, the CDR3 is TGTGCCAGCAGGACTGAGCGGGACCCAAGGCAGTTCTTC. Translation: CASRTERDPRQFF.

Turning to this clone: One junction end disagrees with the germline gene, perhaps due to a read error. This chain connects TRBV6-2 or TRBV6-3 to TRBJ1-5; D remains unclear. Germline lookup yields CDR1 MNHEY and CDR2 SVGEGT. This CDR3 has 15 amino acids. The CDR3 sequence: CATSAIAPRNQPQHF. Written as DNA, the CDR3 is TGTGCCACCAGTGCTATAGCCCCCCGAAATCAGCCCCAGCATTTT.

This clone occurred once. The V gene is TRBV7-2, the J gene TRBJ2-1, with D possibly being TRBD2 (6 bases). Trimming removed 3 bases at V and 6 bases at J, with 15 bases between. The CDR3 is made up of 15 amino acids. The germline V gene encodes CDR1 SGHTA and CDR2 FQGNSA. CDR3 sequence: CASSFSRGAGNEQFF. The CDR3 coding sequence is TGTGCCAGCAGCTTCTCGAGGGGAGCGGGCAATGAGCAGTTCTTC.

This sequence joins TRBV5-1 and TRBJ2-3, with TRBD2 identical over 8 bases. The germline gives CDR1 SGHRS, CDR2 YFSETQ. The CDR3 is 17 amino acids. Unmatched junction bases numbered 11, after V lost 0 bases and J lost 5 bases. CDR3 DNA sequence: TGCGCCAGCAGCTTGGCCCGTAGCGGGAATGTATTAGATACGCAGTATTTT. Protein sequence: CASSLARSGNVLDTQYF.

The V gene is TRBV28, the J gene TRBJ1-1; maybe TRBD1 (5 bases). The ends were cut back, 5 bases at V and 2 bases at J, with 9 bases in the middle. Looked up from germline, CDR1 is MDHEN and CDR2 is SYDVKM. This CDR3 comprises 13 residues. Here the CDR3 reads CASSVQGNTEAFF. The DNA of the CDR3 is TGTGCCAGCAGTGTCCAGGGTAACACTGAAGCTTTCTTT.

This chain uses TRBV4-1 with TRBJ2-3; 8 bases line up with TRBD2. The CDR3 runs 17 residues. J was trimmed by 4 bases and V by 0 bases; bases with no gene match: 9. The germline V gene has CDR1 MGHRA and CDR2 YSYEKL. CDR3 bases: TGCGCCAGCAGCCAAGAGGCGGGAGGCCTACCCTCAGATACGCAGTATTTT. Its translation: CASSQEAGGLPSDTQYF.

The chain uses TRBV28 and TRBJ2-7, with 11 bases matching TRBD2. With V trimmed by 6 bases and J by 2 bases, 9 bases remained unmatched. Germline V gives CDR1 MDHEN, CDR2 SYDVKM. This CDR3 contains 16 residues. The chain's CDR3 is CASREKKLAGAYEQYF. The CDR3 DNA is TGTGCCAGCAGAGAGAAGAAACTAGCGGGAGCCTACGAGCAGTACTTC. Combining the CDR3 with reference TRBV28 and TRBJ2-7 gives the whole variable domain DVKVTQSSRYLVKRTGEKVFLECVQDMDHENMFWYRQDPGLGLRLIYFSYDVKMKEKGDIPEGYSVSREKKERFSLILESASTNQTSMYLCASREKKLAGAYEQYFGPGTRLTVT.

The rearrangement uses TRBV14 and TRBJ2-2; tentatively, D is TRBD2 (5 bases). Germline V gene lookup returns CDR1 SGHDN and CDR2 FVKESK. The V end was cut by 3 bases, the J end by 2 bases, with 19 bases between. The CDR3 consists of 18 residues. CDR3 nucleotide sequence: TGTGCCAGCAGCCATCACGTGGGAGTCGGAGGAAACACCGGGGAGCTGTTTTTT. Protein: CASSHHVGVGGNTGELFF.

V usage is TRBV5-1 and J usage is TRBJ2-3; 9 bases are a match to TRBD2. This CDR3 comprises 18 residues. CDR1 is SGHRS and CDR2 is YFSETQ in the germline V gene. Trimming removed 0 bases from V and 2 bases from J; junction bases left unmatched: 10. The CDR3 nucleotides read TGCGCCAGCAGCTTGGCGTTAGCGGGAGTGAAGGACACAGATACGCAGTATTTT. Its translation: CASSLALAGVKDTDTQYF.

This CDR3 reads CASRDRGLSGNTIYF. The CDR3 region has the DNA TGTGCCAGTAGGGACAGGGGTCTCTCTGGAAACACCATATATTTT. This rearrangement joins TRBV2 to TRBJ1-3, with 10 bases that match TRBD1. Germline V gene lookup returns CDR1 SNHLY and CDR2 FYNNEI. The CDR3 runs to 15 residues. J gave up 0 bases and V 9 bases, and 5 bases lay outside the gene matches.

A single count supports this clone. CDR3 sequence: CASSLAQQGQQPQHF. In nucleotides, the CDR3 is TGTGCCAGCAGTTTAGCCCAACAGGGCCAACAGCCCCAGCATTTT. The chain uses TRBV28 and TRBJ1-5, with D possibly TRBD1 on 6 matching bases. The germline V gene has CDR1 MDHEN and CDR2 SYDVKM. V was shortened by 2 bases and J by 7 bases, with 15 bases between the two germline ends. The CDR3 contains 15 residues.